Sequencing of this T cell receptor beta chain was carried out in a study of T cells after posttransplantation cyclophosphamide. TCRdb's table, derived via immunoSEQ multiplex PCR, lists solely in-frame clones and lacks some. The sample holds 40,000 to 45,000 clones, and no clone turns up only once. This clone has a handful of counts. Its cognate antigen is unknown. Regarding the study as a whole: TRB clonality was highly associated with recipient CMV seropositivity and reactivation. Later blood repertoires were often dominated by clones from the donor CD8+ memory compartment. Skin or GI-infiltrating T cells shared few TRB sequences with blood.

This related bone marrow graft donor gave peripheral blood on the day of marrow donation. Germline assignment: CDR1 MGHDK and CDR2 SYGVNS. There are 15 residues in the CDR3. V lost 2 bases and J 5 bases, leaving 15 bases between the germline ends. The V and J genes are TRBV25-1 and TRBJ2-5; D is possibly TRBD1 (6 bases). This clonotype was obtained from a man aged 40-49 years in good health, CMV-negative, and a related stem cell transplant donor. Sequenced input: PBMCs. The CDR3 DNA sequence: TGTGCCAGCAGTGAAGCAAACAGGGTATGGGAGACCCAGTACTTC. Encoded protein: CASSEANRVWETQYF.